The entry below gives a single TCR beta chain sequence along with its context. Its antigen is unidentified. This entry belongs to a study of T cell responses to AZD1222 COVID-19 vaccine. In the study overall: Second-dose groups at about 4 or about 12 weeks were pooled. General observations from the study: Elevations in Spike-specific TCR breadth and depth followed administration of two AZD1222 doses.

The method was immunoSEQ multiplex PCR; TCRdb's version includes in-frame clones alone and lacks a portion of them. The sample lists around 99,000 clones; about 88% were seen once. This CDR3 spans 14 amino acids. Per the germline V gene, CDR1 is MNHNY and CDR2 is SVGAGI (reference sequence). V was pared by 7 bases and J by 0 bases, with 12 bases between. This chain joins TRBV6-6 and TRBJ1-1, with a tentative D call TRBD1 (6 bases). The sequences come from peripheral blood, collected on day 0 of AZD1222 vaccination. The sequence was collected from an adult in good health. CDR3 amino acids: CASNRDILNTEAFF. The CDR3 DNA reads as TGTGCCAGCAATCGGGACATTTTGAACACTGAAGCTTTCTTT.